What follows are 8 T cell receptor beta chains derived from one specimen sequenced in a study of shared clonotypes between healthy human individuals. The naive CD8 subset, CD45RO-negative cells positively selected for CCR7, excluded terminally differentiated effector memory CD45RA+ cells. Measured with immunoSEQ multiplex PCR; TCRdb has only the in-frame clones, and not every one. The sample holds over 800,000 clones, about 92% seen once. The source material was naive CD8+ T cells sorted from blood. The receptor source for this set is a man younger than 45 in good health.

The chain combines TRBV6-5 with TRBJ2-7, with a weak D call TRBD1 (5 bases). Germline values: CDR1 MNHEY, CDR2 SVGAGI. This CDR3 is built from 15 residues. The V end was cut by 2 bases, the J end by 4 bases, with 15 bases between. The DNA of the CDR3 is TGTGCCAGCAGTTACCCCCAGGGTGTAGGGTACGAGCAGTACTTC. This encodes CASSYPQGVGYEQYF.

The rearrangement joins TRBV7-9 to TRBJ1-2; D is uncertain. This CDR3 has 14 residues. Per germline, CDR1 SEHNR and CDR2 FQNEAQ (reference sequence). The germline V and J ends were trimmed by 2 bases and 7 bases, with 14 bases remaining between them. The CDR3 DNA reads as TGTGCCAGCAGCTTATCAGCATCCGGACGTGGCTACACCTTC. This sequence encodes CASSLSASGRGYTF.

The chain couples TRBV2 to TRBJ2-3; possible D gene TRBD2, 6 bases. Looked up from germline, CDR1 is SNHLY and CDR2 is FYNNEI. The V and J ends lost 7 bases and 1 base respectively, with 9 bases between them. The CDR3 spans 13 residues. CDR3: CASISSGTDTQYF. The CDR3 DNA reads as TGTGCCAGCATTTCTAGCGGCACAGATACGCAGTATTTT.

V usage is TRBV7-2 and J usage is TRBJ2-3; 15 positions agree with TRBD2. Trimming cost V 4 bases and J 2 bases; bases outside gene matches: 4. The CDR3 runs to 17 residues. Germline loops: CDR1 SGHTA, CDR2 FQGNSA. This CDR3 reads CASSSGTSGRSTDTQYF. In DNA, the CDR3 is TGTGCCAGCAGCTCCGGGACTAGCGGGAGGTCCACAGATACGCAGTATTTT.

The V gene is TRBV28, the J gene TRBJ2-5; TRBD2 agrees at 8 bases. The length of the CDR3 is 15 residues. V was clipped by 3 bases and J by 5 bases; unmatched bases: 8. CDR1 and CDR2 (germline): MDHEN, SYDVKM. This CDR3 is CASSLGTGGTETQYF. Written as DNA, the CDR3 is TGTGCCAGCAGTTTGGGGACGGGAGGGACGGAGACCCAGTACTTC.

The chain carries TRBV29-1 and TRBJ2-7, with D possibly TRBD1 on 5 matching bases. V was cut by 5 bases and J by 0 bases, with 11 bases left in between. CDR1 is SQVTM and CDR2 is ANQGSEA in the germline V gene. This CDR3 is built from 13 residues. CDR3 in DNA: TGCAGCGTTAAGACGGACAACTCCTACGAGCAGTACTTC. Translating it yields CSVKTDNSYEQYF.

The chain is built from TRBV7-8 and TRBJ2-3, with a tentative D call TRBD1 (5 bases). V was pared by 8 bases and J by 2 bases, with 14 bases between. CDR1 and CDR2 from the germline V gene are SGHVS and FQNEAQ. CDR3 length: 14 residues. This chain's CDR3 is CASLWGRVTDTQYF. Here the CDR3 DNA reads TGTGCCAGCCTTTGGGGCAGGGTCACAGATACGCAGTATTTT.

The chain has TRBV7-9 and TRBJ1-1, with D uncertain. This CDR3 has 15 residues. Per germline, CDR1 SEHNR and CDR2 FQNEAQ (reference sequence). Trimming removed 6 bases from V and 0 bases from J, with 14 bases in between. This CDR3 is CASSFTQEMNTEAFF. CDR3 sequence (DNA): TGTGCCAGCAGTTTCACTCAGGAGATGAACACTGAAGCTTTCTTT.